These T cell receptor beta chains were read from a single sample in a study of T-cell memory formation after mild COVID-19. TCRdb itself ran the 5' RACE reads through MiXCR, one entry per CDR3 protein. The sample records 450,000 to 650,000 distinct CDR3 sequences, about a fifth being singletons. The specimen was PBMCs or a T cell subset sorted from them (not recorded which). These receptors were collected from an adult woman who had mild COVID-19 (a few samples of this study predate the infection). Cell type and time point are not known. CDR3s include the opening cysteine and the closing phenylalanine or tryptophan. The D gene is left open where the match is weak. Clone size appears in some rows only: once, few, many, or a class for an expanded clone.

TRBV29-1	.	TRBJ2-7	.	CSVEDYTYEQYF	TGCAGCGTTGAGGACTATACCTACGAGCAGTACTTC
TRBV11-2	.	TRBJ2-1	.	CASSLDEIGEQFF	TGTGCCAGCAGCTTAGATGAGATAGGGGAGCAGTTCTTC
TRBV6-5	.	TRBJ2-3	.	CASKSGGGRRDTQYF	TGTGCCAGCAAATCCGGGGGTGGCAGGAGAGATACGCAGTATTTT
TRBV5-1	.	TRBJ1-1	.	CASRDTRNTEAFF	TGCGCCAGCCGGGACACCCGGAACACTGAAGCTTTCTTT
TRBV6-5	.	TRBJ1-6	.	CASRKGIRGVNSPLHF	TGTGCCAGCAGGAAGGGGATTAGGGGGGTAAATTCACCCCTCCACTTT
TRBV11-2	TRBD2	TRBJ2-1	few	CASSPISGRANNEQFF	TGTGCCAGCAGCCCTATTAGCGGGAGGGCCAACAATGAGCAGTTCTTC
TRBV11-3	TRBD2	TRBJ2-1	few	CASSFGGRRDGEQFF	TGTGCCAGCAGCTTTGGCGGGAGAAGAGATGGTGAGCAGTTCTTC
TRBV5-1	TRBD2	TRBJ2-7	.	CASSPRDYGKESSYEQYF	TGCGCCAGCAGCCCTAGGGACTACGGGAAGGAGAGCTCCTACGAGCAGTACTTC
TRBV12-3/TRBV12-4	.	TRBJ1-2	.	CASSPRGRGNYGYTF	TGTGCCAGCAGTCCCCGAGGCAGGGGCAACTATGGCTACACCTTC
TRBV20-1	TRBD1	TRBJ2-3	many	CSAPNRGQGTDTQYF	TGCAGTGCTCCCAACCGAGGACAGGGCACAGATACGCAGTATTTT
TRBV20-1	TRBD2	TRBJ2-1	.	CSSLAGEVNEQFF	TGCAGTTCCCTGGCGGGAGAAGTCAATGAGCAGTTCTTC
TRBV5-1	.	TRBJ2-3	many	CASSLVADTQYF	TGCGCCAGCAGCTTGGTGGCAGATACGCAGTATTTT
TRBV29-1	TRBD1	TRBJ2-1	many	CSVTGGRYNEQFF	TGCAGCGTTACAGGGGGCCGGTACAATGAGCAGTTCTTC
TRBV4-3	.	TRBJ2-2	few	CASSQPRTGELFF	TGCGCCAGCAGCCAACCTAGAACCGGGGAGCTGTTTTTT
TRBV7-2	.	TRBJ2-3	.	CASGEGLSSTDTQYF	TGTGCCAGCGGGGAAGGACTCTCAAGCACAGATACGCAGTATTTT
TRBV7-2	.	TRBJ2-3	.	CASRTYSGGSTDTQYF	TGTGCCAGCAGAACGTATAGTGGCGGGAGCACAGATACGCAGTATTTT
TRBV30	.	TRBJ1-1	few	CAWSVLKGMEAFF	TGTGCCTGGAGTGTACTAAAGGGTATGGAAGCTTTCTTT
TRBV19	.	TRBJ1-5	.	CASSIVGVTGNQPQHF	TGTGCCAGTAGTATAGTGGGAGTTACAGGGAATCAGCCCCAGCATTTT
TRBV5-6	TRBD1	TRBJ2-2	few	CASSLVQGASTGELFF	TGTGCCAGCAGCTTGGTTCAGGGGGCGAGCACCGGGGAGCTGTTTTTT
TRBV5-1	.	TRBJ1-1	few	CASSFELNTEAFF	TGCGCCAGCAGCTTTGAACTGAACACTGAAGCTTTCTTT
TRBV13	.	TRBJ1-1	.	CASSPTWGLNTEAFF	TGTGCCAGCAGTCCGACCTGGGGACTGAACACTGAAGCTTTCTTT
TRBV12-3/TRBV12-4	TRBD2	TRBJ2-7	few	CASRLLAGSSYEQYF	TGTGCCAGCAGATTATTAGCGGGTTCCTCCTACGAGCAGTACTTC
TRBV6-6	.	TRBJ2-7	.	CASSPLSESSYEQYF	TGTGCCAGCAGCCCTCTTTCGGAATCGTCCTACGAGCAGTACTTC
TRBV18	TRBD1	TRBJ2-6	.	CASWDRVSGANVLTF	TGTGCCAGCTGGGACAGGGTCTCTGGGGCCAACGTCCTGACTTTC
TRBV6-5	TRBD1	TRBJ2-2	.	CASSYRWTGGGGELFF	TGTGCCAGCAGTTACCGTTGGACAGGGGGCGGCGGGGAGCTGTTTTTT
TRBV7-2	.	TRBJ2-4	.	CASSPSGMRGAPNIQYF	TGTGCCAGCAGCCCGAGCGGGATGAGGGGGGCCCCAAACATTCAGTACTTC
TRBV5-4	.	TRBJ1-1	many	CASSPGGANTEAFF	TGTGCCAGCAGCCCCGGGGGGGCGAACACTGAAGCTTTCTTT
TRBV4-1	.	TRBJ2-3	.	CASSQDSGSTDTQYF	TGCGCCAGCAGCCAAGATAGCGGTAGCACAGATACGCAGTATTTT
TRBV10-3	TRBD2	TRBJ2-1	few	CAISEDGTNYNEQFF	TGTGCCATCAGTGAGGATGGGACTAACTACAATGAGCAGTTCTTC